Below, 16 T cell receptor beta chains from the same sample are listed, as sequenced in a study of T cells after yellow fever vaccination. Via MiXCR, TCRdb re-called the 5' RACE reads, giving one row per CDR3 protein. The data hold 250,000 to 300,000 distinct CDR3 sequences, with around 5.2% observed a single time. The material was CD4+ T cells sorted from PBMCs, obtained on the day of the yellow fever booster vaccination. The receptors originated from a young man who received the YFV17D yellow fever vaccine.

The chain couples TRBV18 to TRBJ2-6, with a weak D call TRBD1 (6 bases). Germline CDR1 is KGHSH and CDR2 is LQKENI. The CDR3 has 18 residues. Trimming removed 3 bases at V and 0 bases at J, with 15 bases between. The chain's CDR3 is CASSPPGHILSGANVLTF. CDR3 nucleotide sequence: TGTGCCAGCTCACCTCCGGGACACATTCTCTCTGGGGCCAACGTCCTGACTTTC.

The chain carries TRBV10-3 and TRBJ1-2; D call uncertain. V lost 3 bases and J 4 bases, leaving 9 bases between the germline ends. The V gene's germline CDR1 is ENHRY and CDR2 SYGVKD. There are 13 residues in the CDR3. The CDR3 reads CAISDRRFYGYTF. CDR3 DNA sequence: TGTGCCATCAGTGACAGGAGATTCTATGGCTACACCTTC.

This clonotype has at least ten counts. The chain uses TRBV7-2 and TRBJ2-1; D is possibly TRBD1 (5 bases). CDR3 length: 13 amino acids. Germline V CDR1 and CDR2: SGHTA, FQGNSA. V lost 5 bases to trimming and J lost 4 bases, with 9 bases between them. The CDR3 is CASSPRQYNEQFF. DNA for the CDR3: TGTGCCAGCAGCCCGCGACAGTACAATGAGCAGTTCTTC.

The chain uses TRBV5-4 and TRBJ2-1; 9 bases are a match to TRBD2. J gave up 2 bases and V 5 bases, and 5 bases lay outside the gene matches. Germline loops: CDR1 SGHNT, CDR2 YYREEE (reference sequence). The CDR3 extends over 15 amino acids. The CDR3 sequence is CASRLSSGAYNEQFF. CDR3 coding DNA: TGTGCCAGCAGGTTATCTAGCGGGGCCTACAATGAGCAGTTCTTC.

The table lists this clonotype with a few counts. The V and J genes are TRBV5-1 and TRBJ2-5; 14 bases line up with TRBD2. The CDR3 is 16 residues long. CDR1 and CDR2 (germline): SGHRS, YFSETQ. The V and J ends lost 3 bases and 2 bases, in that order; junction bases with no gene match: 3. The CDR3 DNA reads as TGCGCCAGCAGCTGGGGGACTAGCGGGGGACAAGAGACCCAGTACTTC. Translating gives CASSWGTSGGQETQYF.

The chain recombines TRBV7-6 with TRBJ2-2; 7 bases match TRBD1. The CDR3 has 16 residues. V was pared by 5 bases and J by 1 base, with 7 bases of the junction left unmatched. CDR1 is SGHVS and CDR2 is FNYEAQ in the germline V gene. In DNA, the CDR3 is TGTGCCAGCAGCCAACAGGGGCTCGGGAACACCGGGGAGCTGTTTTTT. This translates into CASSQQGLGNTGELFF.

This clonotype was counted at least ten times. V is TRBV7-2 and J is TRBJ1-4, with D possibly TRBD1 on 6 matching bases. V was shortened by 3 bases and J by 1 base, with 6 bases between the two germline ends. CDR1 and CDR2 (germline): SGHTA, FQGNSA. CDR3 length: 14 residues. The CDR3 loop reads CASSLGQTNEKLFF. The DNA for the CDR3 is TGTGCCAGCAGCTTGGGACAAACTAATGAAAAACTGTTTTTT.

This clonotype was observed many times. The CDR3 sequence is CASSHDTGTNTEAFF. CDR3 DNA: TGTGCCAGCAGTCACGACACTGGCACGAACACTGAAGCTTTCTTT. The chain employs TRBV12-3 or TRBV12-4 and TRBJ1-1, with D hard to call. V was clipped by 5 bases and J by 1 base, with 14 bases between them. The CDR3 covers 15 residues.

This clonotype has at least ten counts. CDR3 protein: CSGGPTRGTGELFF. CDR3 nucleotide sequence: TGCAGCGGGGGACCGACCCGAGGCACCGGGGAGCTGTTTTTT. The chain is built from TRBV29-1 and TRBJ2-2; D could derive from TRBD1 or TRBD2 (5 bases each). This CDR3 is built from 14 residues. Trimming took 7 bases from V and 4 from J, leaving 16 bases between them. CDR1 is SQVTM and CDR2 is ANQGSEA in the germline V gene.

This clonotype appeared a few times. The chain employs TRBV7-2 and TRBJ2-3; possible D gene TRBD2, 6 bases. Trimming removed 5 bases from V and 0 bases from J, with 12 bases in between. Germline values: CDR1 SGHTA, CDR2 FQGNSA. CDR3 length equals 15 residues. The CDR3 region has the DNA TGTGCCAGCAGCCAAGAGGGGACTAGCACAGATACGCAGTATTTT. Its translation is CASSQEGTSTDTQYF.

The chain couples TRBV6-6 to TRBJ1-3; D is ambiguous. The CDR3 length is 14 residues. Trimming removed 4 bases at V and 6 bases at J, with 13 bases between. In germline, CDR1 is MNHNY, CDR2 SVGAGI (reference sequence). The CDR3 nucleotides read TGTGCCAGCAGTTCCGGGGAGGCGGCAAACACCATATATTTT. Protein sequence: CASSSGEAANTIYF.

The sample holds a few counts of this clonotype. CDR3 nucleotide sequence: TGTGCCAGCAGCTTAGGCCCGCAGGGGGACATTCAGTACTTC. Its translation: CASSLGPQGDIQYF. This chain uses TRBV11-2 with TRBJ2-4; 7 nucleotides align to TRBD1. With V trimmed by 1 base and J by 8 bases, 5 bases remained unmatched. Germline-derived CDR1 and CDR2 are SGHAT and FQNNGV. The CDR3 contains 14 residues.

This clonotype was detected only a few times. The CDR3 DNA reads TGTGCCAGCACCCGGGGGGGCGTGTCCTACAATGAGCAGTTCTTC. As protein: CASTRGGVSYNEQFF. The chain is built from TRBV7-8 and TRBJ2-1, with 8 bases that match TRBD2. CDR3 length equals 15 residues. Trimming at V came to 7 bases and at J to 1 base, leaving 6 bases not matched to a gene. In germline, CDR1 is SGHVS, CDR2 FQNEAQ.

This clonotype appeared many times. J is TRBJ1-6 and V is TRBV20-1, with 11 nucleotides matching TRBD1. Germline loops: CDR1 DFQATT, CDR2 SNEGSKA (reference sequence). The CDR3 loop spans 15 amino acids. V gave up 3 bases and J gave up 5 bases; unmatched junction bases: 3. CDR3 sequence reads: CSARGQGVDNSPLHF. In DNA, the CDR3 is TGCAGTGCTAGGGGACAGGGGGTCGATAATTCACCCCTCCACTTT.

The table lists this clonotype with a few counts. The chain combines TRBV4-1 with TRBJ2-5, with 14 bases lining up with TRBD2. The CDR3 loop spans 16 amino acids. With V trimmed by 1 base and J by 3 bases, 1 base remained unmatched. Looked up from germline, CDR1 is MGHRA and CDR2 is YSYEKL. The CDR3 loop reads CASSQGGLAGEETQYF. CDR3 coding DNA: TGCGCCAGCAGCCAAGGGGGACTAGCGGGGGAAGAGACCCAGTACTTC.

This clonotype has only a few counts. The CDR3, as DNA: TGCGCCAGCAGCGCTCTTGACTATGGCTACACCTTC. This gives the protein CASSALDYGYTF. V gene TRBV5-1 combines with J gene TRBJ1-2; D gene ambiguous. CDR1 is SGHRS and CDR2 is YFSETQ in the germline V gene. This CDR3 has 12 amino acids. Trimming left V 4 bases short and J 3 bases short, with 7 bases between. Complete variable domain (other parts from reference TRBV5-1 and TRBJ1-2): KAGVTQTPRYLIKTRGQQVTLSCSPISGHRSVSWYQQTPGQGLQFLFEYFSETQRNKGNFPGRFSGRQFSNSRSEMNVSTLELGDSALYLCASSALDYGYTFGSGTRLTVV.